The entry that follows covers one T cell receptor beta chain sequence. What it binds is not known. The sample is drawn from a study of Tregs in tolerant kidney transplant recipients. Notes on the study in general: Few patients were studied, so findings need validation in larger groups.

CD4+CD25+CD127- Tregs, CD4+CD25- non-Tregs, CD4 and CD8 cells were sorted. Before regulatory T cell sorting, thawed PBMCs rested overnight at 37°C in 200 IU/ml IL-2. CDR1 and CDR2 from the germline V gene are MNHNS and SASEGT. CDR3 size: 14 residues. V was pared by 8 bases and J by 2 bases, with 5 bases of the junction left unmatched. Produced via immunoSEQ multiplex PCR; TCRdb's table is partial and in-frame only. Altogether roughly 49,000 clones are present, more than 80% being singletons, with the ten largest covering 0.7%. The rearrangement links TRBV6-1 to TRBJ1-4; 7 nucleotides align to TRBD1. The receptor's source is a human donor in good health. The sequenced sample was Tregs from blood. The CDR3 region is CASWRGQTNEKLFF. DNA for the CDR3: TGTGCCAGCTGGAGGGGGCAGACTAATGAAAAACTGTTTTTT.